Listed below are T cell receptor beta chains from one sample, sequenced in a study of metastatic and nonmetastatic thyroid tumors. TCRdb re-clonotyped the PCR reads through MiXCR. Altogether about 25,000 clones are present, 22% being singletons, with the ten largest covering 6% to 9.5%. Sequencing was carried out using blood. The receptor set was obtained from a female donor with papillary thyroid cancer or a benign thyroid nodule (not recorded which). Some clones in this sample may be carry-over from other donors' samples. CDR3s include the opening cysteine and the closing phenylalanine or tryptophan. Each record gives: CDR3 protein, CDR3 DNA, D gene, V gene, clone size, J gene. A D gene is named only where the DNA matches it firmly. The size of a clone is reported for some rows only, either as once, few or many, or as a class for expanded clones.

CDR3aa: CASSDEGRNGYTF; CDR3nt: TGTGCCAGCAGTGACGAGGGGAGGAATGGCTACACCTTC; d_gene: -; v_gene: TRBV6-4; abundance: many; j_gene: TRBJ1-2
CDR3aa: CASSQDTTRELFF; CDR3nt: TGCGCCAGCAGCCAAGATACCACCCGGGAGCTGTTTTTT; d_gene: -; v_gene: TRBV4-1; abundance: many; j_gene: TRBJ2-2
CDR3aa: CASSAVSGSVSYNEQFF; CDR3nt: TGTGCCAGCAGCGCCGTATCAGGCTCCGTCTCCTACAATGAGCAGTTCTTC; d_gene: -; v_gene: TRBV9; abundance: many; j_gene: TRBJ2-1
CDR3aa: CASSRTSGGPNTGELFF; CDR3nt: TGCGCCAGCAGCCGAACTAGCGGGGGCCCGAACACCGGGGAGCTGTTTTTT; d_gene: TRBD2; v_gene: TRBV5-1; abundance: many; j_gene: TRBJ2-2
CDR3aa: CASSQGLAGDNNEQFF; CDR3nt: TGTGCCAGCAGCCAAGGACTAGCGGGGGACAACAATGAGCAGTTCTTC; d_gene: TRBD2; v_gene: TRBV4-2; abundance: -; j_gene: TRBJ2-1
CDR3aa: CASTRGHPNEKLFF; CDR3nt: TGTGCCAGCACCAGGGGACACCCTAATGAAAAACTGTTTTTT; d_gene: -; v_gene: TRBV12-3/TRBV12-4; abundance: few; j_gene: TRBJ1-4
CDR3aa: CASRPPGVDTQYF; CDR3nt: TGTGCCAGCAGGCCCCCAGGTGTAGATACGCAGTATTTT; d_gene: -; v_gene: TRBV7-6; abundance: -; j_gene: TRBJ2-3
CDR3aa: CASSPGVYEQYF; CDR3nt: TGTGCCAGCAGCCCAGGGGTCTACGAGCAGTACTTC; d_gene: -; v_gene: TRBV12-3/TRBV12-4; abundance: medium-sized; j_gene: TRBJ2-7
CDR3aa: CACHPPGLAGTEAFF; CDR3nt: TGTGCCTGCCATCCTCCGGGACTGGCGGGCACTGAAGCTTTCTTT; d_gene: -; v_gene: TRBV30; abundance: -; j_gene: TRBJ1-1
CDR3aa: CSAREREGETGELFF; CDR3nt: TGCAGTGCTAGAGAGCGGGAGGGCGAGACCGGGGAGCTGTTTTTT; d_gene: TRBD2; v_gene: TRBV20-1; abundance: -; j_gene: TRBJ2-2
CDR3aa: CASSYSYRVGSGNTIYF; CDR3nt: TGTGCCAGCAGTTACAGTTACAGAGTGGGCTCTGGAAACACCATATATTTT; d_gene: -; v_gene: TRBV6-6; abundance: -; j_gene: TRBJ1-3
CDR3aa: CSASSTWKNTEAFF; CDR3nt: TGCAGTGCTAGTAGTACGTGGAAGAACACTGAAGCTTTCTTT; d_gene: -; v_gene: TRBV20-1; abundance: many; j_gene: TRBJ1-1
CDR3aa: CSVEDQAGSPYDQYF; CDR3nt: TGCAGCGTTGAAGATCAGGCGGGGAGCCCCTACGATCAGTACTTC; d_gene: -; v_gene: TRBV29-1; abundance: few; j_gene: TRBJ2-7
CDR3aa: CASSESGQFSNQPQHF; CDR3nt: TGCGCCAGCAGTGAGTCGGGGCAATTTAGCAATCAGCCCCAGCATTTT; d_gene: -; v_gene: TRBV10-2; abundance: many; j_gene: TRBJ1-5
CDR3aa: CASSDSIRTVAFF; CDR3nt: TGTGCCAGCAGTGACTCGATTCGGACAGTCGCTTTCTTT; d_gene: -; v_gene: TRBV6-4; abundance: -; j_gene: TRBJ1-1
CDR3aa: CASSWDIQYEQYF; CDR3nt: TGTGCCAGCAGCTGGGACATACAGTACGAGCAGTACTTC; d_gene: -; v_gene: TRBV7-9; abundance: many; j_gene: TRBJ2-7
CDR3aa: CASSIRGQGAFLTF; CDR3nt: TGTGCCAGTAGTATAAGGGGACAGGGGGCTTTCCTGACTTTC; d_gene: TRBD1; v_gene: TRBV19; abundance: many; j_gene: TRBJ2-6
CDR3aa: CASLWSTGNTIYF; CDR3nt: TGTGCCAGCCTGTGGAGCACAGGAAACACCATATATTTT; d_gene: -; v_gene: TRBV2; abundance: many; j_gene: TRBJ1-3
CDR3aa: CATSDPGTSAYNEQFF; CDR3nt: TGTGCCACCAGTGACCCCGGGACTAGCGCTTACAATGAGCAGTTCTTC; d_gene: TRBD2; v_gene: TRBV24-1; abundance: few; j_gene: TRBJ2-1
CDR3aa: CASSEDSKNIQYF; CDR3nt: TGTGCCAGCAGTGAAGACAGCAAAAACATTCAGTACTTC; d_gene: -; v_gene: TRBV2; abundance: many; j_gene: TRBJ2-4
CDR3aa: CASSPGTDNEKLFF; CDR3nt: TGTGCCAGCAGCCCTGGGACAGATAATGAAAAACTGTTTTTT; d_gene: TRBD1; v_gene: TRBV6-4; abundance: many; j_gene: TRBJ1-4
CDR3aa: CSVEKQGNTEAFF; CDR3nt: TGCAGCGTCGAAAAACAGGGGAACACTGAAGCTTTCTTT; d_gene: -; v_gene: TRBV29-1; abundance: many; j_gene: TRBJ1-1
CDR3aa: CASSPPGAPNTEAFF; CDR3nt: TGTGCCAGCTCACCACCTGGGGCGCCGAACACTGAAGCTTTCTTT; d_gene: -; v_gene: TRBV18; abundance: once; j_gene: TRBJ1-1
CDR3aa: CSATKSYEQYF; CDR3nt: TGCAGTGCTACAAAATCCTACGAGCAGTACTTC; d_gene: -; v_gene: TRBV20-1; abundance: -; j_gene: TRBJ2-7
CDR3aa: CASRGRGGQHSYEQYF; CDR3nt: TGTGCCAGCAGGGGGAGGGGAGGACAGCACTCCTACGAGCAGTACTTC; d_gene: -; v_gene: TRBV5-5; abundance: many; j_gene: TRBJ2-7
CDR3aa: CASSPPTGANTEAFF; CDR3nt: TGTGCCAGCTCACCACCTACGGGGGCGAACACTGAAGCTTTCTTT; d_gene: -; v_gene: TRBV18; abundance: many; j_gene: TRBJ1-1
CDR3aa: CASSLRRDLVEQYF; CDR3nt: TGTGCCAGCAGTTTACGCAGGGATTTGGTCGAGCAGTACTTC; d_gene: -; v_gene: TRBV12-3/TRBV12-4; abundance: medium-sized; j_gene: TRBJ2-7
CDR3aa: CASSYIDRGRNEQYF; CDR3nt: TGTGCCAGCAGCTACATCGACAGGGGGCGGAACGAGCAGTACTTC; d_gene: TRBD1; v_gene: TRBV11-2; abundance: medium-sized; j_gene: TRBJ2-7
CDR3aa: CASSQDAPTGELFF; CDR3nt: TGTGCCAGCAGCCAAGATGCGCCCACCGGGGAGCTGTTTTTT; d_gene: -; v_gene: TRBV4-2; abundance: many; j_gene: TRBJ2-2
CDR3aa: CASRQTGGYRPLHF; CDR3nt: TGCGCCAGCAGGCAAACGGGGGGGTATCGCCCCCTCCACTTT; d_gene: -; v_gene: TRBV10-2; abundance: many; j_gene: TRBJ1-6
CDR3aa: CASSRCASGNTIYF; CDR3nt: TGTGCCAGTAGTAGGTGCGCCTCTGGAAACACCATCTATTTT; d_gene: -; v_gene: TRBV19; abundance: once; j_gene: TRBJ1-3
CDR3aa: CSDEAGESEQFF; CDR3nt: TGCAGTGACGAGGCGGGAGAAAGTGAGCAATTCTTC; d_gene: TRBD2; v_gene: TRBV20-1; abundance: -; j_gene: TRBJ2-1
CDR3aa: CASSPSTSGRAYSTDTQYF; CDR3nt: TGCGCCAGCAGTCCCTCGACTAGCGGGAGGGCCTATAGCACAGATACGCAGTATTTT; d_gene: TRBD2; v_gene: TRBV5-1; abundance: many; j_gene: TRBJ2-3
CDR3aa: CSALDRGNEKLFF; CDR3nt: TGCAGTGCTCTGGACAGGGGCAATGAAAAACTGTTTTTT; d_gene: TRBD1; v_gene: TRBV20-1; abundance: many; j_gene: TRBJ1-4
CDR3aa: CASSLQGGDTEAFF; CDR3nt: TGCGCCAGCAGCTTACAGGGGGGGGACACTGAAGCTTTCTTT; d_gene: TRBD1; v_gene: TRBV5-1; abundance: many; j_gene: TRBJ1-1
CDR3aa: CATSGYNEQFF; CDR3nt: TGTGCCACCAGTGGCTACAATGAGCAGTTCTTC; d_gene: -; v_gene: TRBV15; abundance: many; j_gene: TRBJ2-1
CDR3aa: CAIRGTSGATDTQYF; CDR3nt: TGTGCCATCAGGGGGACTAGCGGGGCCACAGATACGCAGTATTTT; d_gene: TRBD2; v_gene: TRBV10-3; abundance: many; j_gene: TRBJ2-3
CDR3aa: CSVRGPRSGEKLFF; CDR3nt: TGCAGTGTCAGAGGTCCCCGGAGTGGTGAAAAACTGTTTTTT; d_gene: -; v_gene: TRBV20-1; abundance: many; j_gene: TRBJ1-4
CDR3aa: CASTPGTGSQNIQYF; CDR3nt: TGTGCCAGCACCCCCGGAACAGGATCCCAAAACATTCAGTACTTC; d_gene: -; v_gene: TRBV5-4; abundance: many; j_gene: TRBJ2-4
CDR3aa: CASSQGLGVNYGYTF; CDR3nt: TGTGCCAGCAGCCAAGGGTTAGGGGTTAACTATGGCTACACCTTC; d_gene: -; v_gene: TRBV3-1; abundance: many; j_gene: TRBJ1-2
CDR3aa: CASSDRRQGVGYTF; CDR3nt: TGTGCCAGCAGTGATCGCCGACAGGGGGTTGGCTACACCTTC; d_gene: TRBD1; v_gene: TRBV6-1; abundance: medium-sized; j_gene: TRBJ1-2
CDR3aa: CASEGKNTEAFF; CDR3nt: TGTGCCTCCGAGGGGAAGAACACTGAAGCTTTCTTT; d_gene: -; v_gene: TRBV3-1; abundance: many; j_gene: TRBJ1-1
CDR3aa: CASSQSRGYGYTF; CDR3nt: TGTGCCAGCAGCCAATCCCGGGGCTATGGCTACACCTTC; d_gene: -; v_gene: TRBV16; abundance: many; j_gene: TRBJ1-2
CDR3aa: CSARHTLGGVSYEQYF; CDR3nt: TGCAGTGCTAGACATACTTTGGGGGGGGTTTCCTACGAGCAGTACTTC; d_gene: TRBD2; v_gene: TRBV20-1; abundance: medium-sized; j_gene: TRBJ2-7
CDR3aa: CSASDASYGYTF; CDR3nt: TGCAGCGCATCGGACGCGAGCTATGGCTACACCTTC; d_gene: -; v_gene: TRBV29-1; abundance: many; j_gene: TRBJ1-2
CDR3aa: CASMLPGGYVYTF; CDR3nt: TGTGCCAGCATGTTACCAGGGGGCTATGTCTACACCTTC; d_gene: TRBD1; v_gene: TRBV6-5; abundance: few; j_gene: TRBJ1-2